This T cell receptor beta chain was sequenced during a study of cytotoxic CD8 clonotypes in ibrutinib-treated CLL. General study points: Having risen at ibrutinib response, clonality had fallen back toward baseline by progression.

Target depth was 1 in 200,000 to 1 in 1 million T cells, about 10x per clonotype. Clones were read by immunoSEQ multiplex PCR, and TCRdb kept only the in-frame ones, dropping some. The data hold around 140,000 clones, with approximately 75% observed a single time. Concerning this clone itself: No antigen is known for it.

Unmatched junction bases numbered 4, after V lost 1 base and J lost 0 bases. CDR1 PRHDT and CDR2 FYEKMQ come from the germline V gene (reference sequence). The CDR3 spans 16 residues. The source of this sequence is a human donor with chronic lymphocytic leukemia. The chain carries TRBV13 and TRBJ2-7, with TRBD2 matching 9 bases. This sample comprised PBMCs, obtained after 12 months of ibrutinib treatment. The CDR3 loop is CASSLAGGRASYEQYF. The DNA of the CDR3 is TGTGCCAGCAGCTTAGCTGGCGGGAGGGCCTCCTACGAGCAGTACTTC. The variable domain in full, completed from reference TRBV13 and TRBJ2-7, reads AAGVIQSPRHLIKEKRETATLKCYPIPRHDTVYWYQQGPGQDPQFLISFYEKMQSDKGSIPDRFSAQQFSDYHSELNMSSLELGDSALYFCASSLAGGRASYEQYFGPGTRLTVT.